A selection of T cell receptor beta chains follows, all from one sample in a study of blood T cells in healthy people across ages. TCRdb ran MiXCR on the 5' RACE reads and lists one entry per CDR3 protein. The repertoire holds approximately 600,000 distinct CDR3 sequences, with roughly 53% as singletons. The sample consisted of blood. These TCRs come from a man aged 60-69 years in good health. Both conserved end residues are trimmed from each CDR3. D genes are given only for firm matches.

j_gene | d_gene | v_gene | CDR3aa
TRBJ1-2 | TRBD1 | TRBV12-3/TRBV12-4 | ASSLGTGEVHGYT
TRBJ2-5 | TRBD2 | TRBV6-1 | ASRRLAGVQETQY
TRBJ2-1 | TRBD1 | TRBV20-1 | SAGETGPSSPNEQF
TRBJ1-1 | - | TRBV7-2 | ASSLGLGGADTEAF
TRBJ2-1 | TRBD2 | TRBV4-2 | ASSQDPGLAGGSSYNEQF
TRBJ2-7 | - | TRBV18 | ASSPSTLGREQY
TRBJ1-2 | - | TRBV20-1 | SAKDSRANYGYT
TRBJ2-1 | - | TRBV6-1 | ASSEAPGWQF
TRBJ2-3 | - | TRBV12-3/TRBV12-4 | ASSLARGRTFSTDTQY
TRBJ2-6 | TRBD2 | TRBV6-1 | ASRKPGLAGSGGSGANVLT
TRBJ2-5 | TRBD1 | TRBV18 | ASSPRDRGETQY
TRBJ2-1 | TRBD1 | TRBV10-3 | AITHGGQGVDNEQF
TRBJ2-5 | TRBD2 | TRBV5-1 | ASSLELAGGPETQY
- | TRBD2 | TRBV10-2 | ASSQERGVYEQY
TRBJ1-4 | TRBD1 | TRBV20-1 | SAPGTVNEKLF
- | TRBD2 | TRBV20-1 | SASDGLAGETQY
TRBJ2-1 | TRBD1 | TRBV6-5 | ASSDRGERDNEQF
TRBJ1-6 | - | TRBV11-2 | ASSSMDSNSPLH